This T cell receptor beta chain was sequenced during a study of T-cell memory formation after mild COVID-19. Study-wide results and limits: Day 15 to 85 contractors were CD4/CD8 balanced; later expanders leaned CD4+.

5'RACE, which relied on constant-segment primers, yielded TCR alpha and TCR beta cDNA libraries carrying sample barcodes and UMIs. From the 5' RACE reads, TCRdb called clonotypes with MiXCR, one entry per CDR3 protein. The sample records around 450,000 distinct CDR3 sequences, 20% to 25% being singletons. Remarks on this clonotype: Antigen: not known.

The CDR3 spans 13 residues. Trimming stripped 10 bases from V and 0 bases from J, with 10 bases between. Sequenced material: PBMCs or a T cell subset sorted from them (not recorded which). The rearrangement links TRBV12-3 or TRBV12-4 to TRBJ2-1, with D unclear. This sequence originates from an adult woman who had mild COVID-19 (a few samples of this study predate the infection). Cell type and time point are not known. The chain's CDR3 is CAIRRSSYNEQFF. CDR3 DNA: TGTGCCATCAGACGGAGCTCCTACAATGAGCAGTTCTTC.